The 3 T cell receptor beta chains below were found in one sample sequenced in a study of blood T cell repertoires in COVID-19. Sequencing was performed with immunoSEQ multiplex PCR; in TCRdb, only in-frame clones are kept and a portion is missing. The data hold approximately 210,000 clones, with 70% to 90% observed a single time. Sequenced input: peripheral blood. These receptors came from a woman in her thirties or forties who had recovered from COVID-19.

The chain combines TRBV3-1 (or the pseudogene TRBV3-2) with TRBJ2-4; D might be TRBD1 (5 bases). This CDR3 is 15 amino acids long. V lost 2 bases to trimming and J lost 5 bases, with 13 bases between them. CDR1 is LGHDT, CDR2 YNNKEL, per germline (reference sequence). The CDR3 reads CASSQMAGAENIQYF. CDR3 bases: TGTGCCAGCAGCCAAATGGCTGGGGCTGAAAACATTCAGTACTTC.

This clone has a single count. V is TRBV7-6 and J is TRBJ2-1; 10 nucleotides line up with TRBD2. Germline trimming cut 4 bases from V and 6 bases from J; bases unmatched to any gene: 6. The CDR3 contains 15 residues. Germline V CDR1 and CDR2: SGHVS, FNYEAQ. The CDR3 DNA is TGTGCCAGCAGCTCCCGGACTAGCGGTTTCAATGAGCAGTTCTTC. As protein: CASSSRTSGFNEQFF.

The rearrangement joins TRBV11-2 to TRBJ2-2; 8 bases match TRBD2. The CDR3 loop spans 16 amino acids. J lost 5 bases, V lost 5 bases, and 10 bases had no gene match. From germline, CDR1 is SGHAT and CDR2 FQNNGV. CDR3 sequence: CASSRGGTSKTGELFF. The CDR3 DNA follows: TGTGCCAGCAGCCGGGGGGGAACTAGCAAGACCGGGGAGCTGTTTTTT.